This T cell receptor beta chain emerged from a study of T cell changes during pregnancy in multiple sclerosis. The protocol was immunoSEQ multiplex PCR, while the TCRdb copy is restricted to in-frame clones and leaves out a portion. The sample contains 50,000 to 65,000 clones, around 91% of which appear only once. The receptor comes from a female donor with multiple sclerosis, enrolled in a pregnancy study. Specimen: peripheral blood, collected after pregnancy.

CDR3 nucleotides: TGTGCCAGCAGCTTTCGACCTGTCGGGCAGCCCCAGCATTTT. It encodes CASSFRPVGQPQHF. The J gene is TRBJ1-5, the V gene TRBV7-2; no clear D. Trimming took 3 bases from V and 7 from J, leaving 13 bases between them. The CDR3 is 14 amino acids. CDR1 and CDR2 (germline): SGHTA, FQGNSA. The whole variable domain, filled in from reference TRBV7-2 and TRBJ1-5, reads GAGVSQSPSNKVTEKGKDVELRCDPISGHTALYWYRQSLGQGLEFLIYFQGNSAPDKSGLPSDRFSAERTGGSVSTLTIQRTQQEDSAVYLCASSFRPVGQPQHFGDGTRLSIL.